Described below is a single T cell receptor beta chain sequence and its context. Its cognate antigen is unknown. This sample was taken from a study of naive and memory T cell subsets. V lost 3 bases and J lost 1, with 4 bases in between. Germline lookup yields CDR1 DFQATT and CDR2 SNEGSKA (reference sequence). This CDR3 contains 12 residues. Whole-study results and caveats: Expression changes during T cell differentiation may affect RNA-based TCR counts. Naive repertoires, especially CD8, held a few larger clonotypes, possibly memory cells re-expressing CD45RA.

CMV status came from CD4+ IFNgamma after overnight CMV lysate stimulation. An equimolar mix of two oligonucleotides served as the beta constant-region primer for TRBC1 and TRBC2. Nested alpha and beta constant-region primers with the SP2 primer drove four PCR rounds on ligated cDNA. In TCRdb, the UMI-ligation and nested PCR reads were re-called with MiXCR into one record per CDR3 protein. The sample has 130,000 to 150,000 distinct CDR3 sequences, over 20% seen once. The chain uses TRBV20-1 and TRBJ1-5, with D uncertain. The sequencing input was naive CD4+ T cells from blood. This sequence originates from a human donor in good health. This CDR3 reads CSARYSNQPQHF. CDR3 nucleotide sequence: TGCAGTGCTAGGTACAGCAATCAGCCCCAGCATTTT.